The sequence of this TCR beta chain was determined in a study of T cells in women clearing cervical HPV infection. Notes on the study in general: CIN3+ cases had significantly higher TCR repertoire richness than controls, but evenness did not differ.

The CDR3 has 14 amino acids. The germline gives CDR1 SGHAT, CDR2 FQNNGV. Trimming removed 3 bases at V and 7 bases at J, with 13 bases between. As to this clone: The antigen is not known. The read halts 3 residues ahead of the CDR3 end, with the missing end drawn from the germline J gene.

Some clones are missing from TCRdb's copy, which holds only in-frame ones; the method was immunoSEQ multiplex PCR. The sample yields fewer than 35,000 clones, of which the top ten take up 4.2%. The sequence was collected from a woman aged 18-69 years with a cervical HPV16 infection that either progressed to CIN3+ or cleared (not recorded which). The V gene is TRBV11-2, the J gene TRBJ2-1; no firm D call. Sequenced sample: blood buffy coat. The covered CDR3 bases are TGTGCCAGCAGCTTTTCCCGCGTAAATAATGAG. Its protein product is CASSFSRVNNE. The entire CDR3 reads CASSFSRVNNEQFF. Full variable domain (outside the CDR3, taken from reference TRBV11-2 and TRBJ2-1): EAGVAQSPRYKIIEKRQSVAFWCNPISGHATLYWYQQILGQGPKLLIQFQNNGVVDDSQLPKDRFSAERLKGVDSTLKIQPAKLEDSAVYLCASSFSRVNNEQFFGPGTRLTVL.